A selection of T cell receptor beta chains follows, all from one sample in a study of T cells in Graves' hyperthyroidism and ophthalmopathy. From the multiplex PCR reads, TCRdb called clonotypes with MiXCR, one entry per CDR3 protein. The sample carries over 700,000 distinct CDR3 sequences, about 35% recorded once. Sequencing used blood. These receptors originate from a woman aged 35 to 49 with Graves' hyperthyroidism. Both conserved end residues are part of each CDR3. Fields, in order: V gene, J gene, CDR3 protein.

TRBV6-5,TRBJ1-5,CASSYSSRGNQPQHF
TRBV2,TRBJ2-6,CASSAGTGGSSGANVLTF
TRBV10-3,TRBJ2-2,CASSYSAGYTGELFF
TRBV2,TRBJ1-3,CAWRQDGSGNTIYF
TRBV7-8,TRBJ2-2,CASSLIPGLLNTGELFF
TRBV25-1,TRBJ2-3,CASRGDTGTGRADTQYF
TRBV5-1,TRBJ1-4,CASSQKQGEEKLFF
TRBV19,TRBJ1-1,CASSMEGLRADTEAFF
TRBV10-3,TRBJ1-4,CAISGDREHEKLFF
TRBV12-3/TRBV12-4,TRBJ1-5,CASRPSRGGNQPQHF
TRBV7-9,TRBJ1-1,CASSHRQGKNTEAFF
TRBV5-8,TRBJ1-2,CASSYPTTDSHNYGYTF
TRBV11-2,TRBJ2-6,CASSSGRRGGAGANVLTF
TRBV7-3,TRBJ1-4,CASSPPSTETNEKLFF
TRBV29-1,TRBJ1-1,CSVDSMNTEAFF
TRBV4-1,TRBJ1-4,CASSPYITGGTNEKLFF